These 9 T cell receptor beta chains came from one sample sequenced in a study of blood T cells in healthy people across ages (dated by TCRdb to the mid-2010s). Libraries were prepared through 5' RACE. The instrument was an Illumina HiSeq 2500. A second PCR of roughly 7 to 11 cycles was performed with a sample-barcoded 5' primer and a J-beta primer mix. The public reads were run again by TCRdb, first through fastp at Q25 and then through MiXCR, and only productive beta chains were kept. Each CDR3 protein gets just one entry, which takes the most common genes and DNA from the rows behind it. This sample lists roughly 900,000 distinct CDR3 sequences; about 28% were detected once. The ten largest clones take up approximately 15% of the sample. Material for sequencing was blood. All receptors derive from an elderly woman in good health.

This clonotype was observed at least ten times. The J gene is TRBJ2-1, the V gene TRBV7-2; D gene unclear. Germline loops: CDR1 SGHTA, CDR2 FQGNSA. V lost 4 bases and J 4 bases, leaving 5 bases between the germline ends. This CDR3 comprises 12 residues. CDR3 bases: TGTGCCAGCAGCTACAATTACAATGAGCAGTTCTTC. Residues: CASSYNYNEQFF.

Comments on this clonotype: One base away lies a much larger clone, so this may be a sequencing read error. The chain links TRBV3-1 to TRBJ2-3, with D perhaps matching TRBD2 (5 bases). CDR1 is LGHDT, CDR2 YNNKEL, per germline (reference sequence). The CDR3 length is 12 residues. The CDR3 protein is CASRSSTDMQYF. The DNA of the CDR3 is TGTGCCAGCAGATCTAGCACAGATATGCAGTATTTT.

This clonotype occurred a few times. V and J are TRBV7-9 and TRBJ1-4, with D perhaps matching TRBD1 (6 bases). The germline V gene has CDR1 SEHNR and CDR2 FQNEAQ (reference sequence). This CDR3 spans 15 amino acids. Deletions cut 1 base from V and 5 bases from J, with 11 bases between. CDR3 sequence reads: CASSLVTGNNEKLFF. The DNA for the CDR3 is TGTGCCAGCAGCTTAGTTACAGGGAACAATGAAAAACTGTTTTTT. Drawing the rest from reference TRBV7-9 and TRBJ1-4, the complete variable domain is DTGVSQNPRHKITKRGQNVTFRCDPISEHNRLYWYRQTLGQGPEFLTYFQNEAQLEKSRLLSDRFSAERPKGSFSTLEIQRTEQGDSAMYLCASSLVTGNNEKLFFGSGTQLSVL.

The chain carries TRBV20-1 and TRBJ2-3; D might be TRBD2 (7 bases). Germline V gives CDR1 DFQATT, CDR2 SNEGSKA (reference sequence). CDR3 length: 16 amino acids. Trimming cost V 4 bases and J 4 bases, with 21 bases left between them. CDR3 protein: CSATSSGGGIADTQYF. The CDR3 DNA follows: TGCAGTGCTACATCTAGCGGAGGGGGAATAGCAGATACGCAGTATTTT.

The V and J genes are TRBV4-3 and TRBJ2-2; maybe TRBD1 (5 bases). Germline CDR1 reads LGHNA; CDR2 reads YSLEER. The V end lost 5 bases, the J end lost 3 bases, and 13 bases lay between the germline ends. This CDR3 contains 15 residues. CDR3 sequence reads: CASSYRIPDTGELFF. CDR3 nucleotides: TGCGCCAGCAGCTACAGGATCCCCGACACCGGGGAGCTGTTTTTT.

This clonotype was recorded many times. The CDR3 spells CASSPRSTGGREQYF. The DNA of the CDR3 is TGTGCCAGCTCACCACGGAGCACAGGGGGCCGCGAGCAGTACTTC. This chain connects TRBV18 to TRBJ2-7; 9 bases are shared with TRBD1. The CDR3 sequence is 15 residues long. CDR1 and CDR2 (germline): KGHSH, LQKENI. V trimming: 1 base; J trimming: 6 bases; junction bases outside the gene matches: 7.

Ten or more counts support this clonotype. The V and J genes are TRBV12-3 or TRBV12-4 and TRBJ1-2; D is perhaps TRBD1 (6 bases). CDR3 size: 14 residues. Trimming stripped 6 bases from V and 0 bases from J, with 11 bases between. CDR3 protein: CASRLDSPNYGYTF. The CDR3 DNA follows: TGTGCCAGCAGGTTGGACAGTCCTAACTATGGCTACACCTTC.

In the case of this clonotype: Just one base apart from a much larger clone, this may be a read error. The chain recombines TRBV10-3 with TRBJ2-7, with TRBD1 matching over 8 bases. The CDR3 has 14 amino acids. Germline CDR1 is ENHRY and CDR2 is SYGVKD. CDR3 sequence: CATSPRQGIDEQYF. CDR3 nucleotide sequence: TGTGCCACCAGTCCCCGACAGGGGATCGATGAGCAGTACTTC.

As concerns this clonotype: It may be a read error: a sequence one base away is much more abundant. This chain connects TRBV6-6 to TRBJ1-2; a possible D gene is TRBD1 (6 bases). Germline values: CDR1 MNHNY, CDR2 SVGAGI (reference sequence). The CDR3 has 14 amino acids. The CDR3 reads CAGSYGDTNYGYTF. DNA of the CDR3: TGTGCCGGCAGTTACGGGGACACCAACTATGGCTACACCTTC.